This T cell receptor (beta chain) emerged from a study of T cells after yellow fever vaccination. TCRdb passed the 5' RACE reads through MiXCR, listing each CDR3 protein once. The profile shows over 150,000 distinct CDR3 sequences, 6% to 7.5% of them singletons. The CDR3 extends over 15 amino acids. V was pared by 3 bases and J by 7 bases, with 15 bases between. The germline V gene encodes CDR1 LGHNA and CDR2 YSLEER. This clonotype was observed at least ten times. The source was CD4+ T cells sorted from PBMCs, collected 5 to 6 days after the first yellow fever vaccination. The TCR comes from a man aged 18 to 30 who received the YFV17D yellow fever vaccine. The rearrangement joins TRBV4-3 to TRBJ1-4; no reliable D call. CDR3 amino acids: CASSHSESGSEKLFF. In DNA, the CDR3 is TGCGCCAGCAGCCACTCGGAGTCGGGGAGTGAAAAACTGTTTTTT.